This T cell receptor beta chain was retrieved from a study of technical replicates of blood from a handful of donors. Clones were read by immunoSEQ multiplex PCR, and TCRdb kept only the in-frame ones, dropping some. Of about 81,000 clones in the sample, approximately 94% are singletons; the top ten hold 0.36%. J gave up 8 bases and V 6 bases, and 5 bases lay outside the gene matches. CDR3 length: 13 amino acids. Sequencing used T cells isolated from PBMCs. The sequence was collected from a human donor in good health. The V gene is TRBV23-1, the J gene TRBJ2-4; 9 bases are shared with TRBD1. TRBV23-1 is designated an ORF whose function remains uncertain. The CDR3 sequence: CASSPGDRDIQYF. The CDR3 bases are TGCGCCAGCAGCCCTGGGGACAGGGACATTCAGTACTTC.